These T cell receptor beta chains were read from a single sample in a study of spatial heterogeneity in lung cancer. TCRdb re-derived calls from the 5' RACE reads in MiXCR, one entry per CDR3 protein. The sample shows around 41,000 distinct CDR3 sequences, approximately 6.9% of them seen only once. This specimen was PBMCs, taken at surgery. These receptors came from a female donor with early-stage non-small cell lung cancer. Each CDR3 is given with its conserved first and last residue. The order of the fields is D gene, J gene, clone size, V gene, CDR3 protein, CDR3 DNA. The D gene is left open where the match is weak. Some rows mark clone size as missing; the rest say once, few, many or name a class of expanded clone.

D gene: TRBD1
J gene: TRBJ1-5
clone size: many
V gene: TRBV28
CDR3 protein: CASSQTQGVTARDQPQHF
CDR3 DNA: TGTGCCAGCAGTCAAACCCAGGGGGTCACCGCCAGGGATCAGCCCCAGCATTTT

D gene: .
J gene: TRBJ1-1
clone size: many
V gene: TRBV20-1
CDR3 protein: CSARPLLSRDENTEAFF
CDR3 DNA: TGCAGTGCTAGGCCCCTCCTAAGTCGGGATGAGAACACTGAAGCTTTCTTT

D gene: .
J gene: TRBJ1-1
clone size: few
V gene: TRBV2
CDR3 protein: CASSGTRPMNTEAFF
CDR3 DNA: TGTGCCAGCAGTGGGACACGTCCCATGAACACTGAAGCTTTCTTT

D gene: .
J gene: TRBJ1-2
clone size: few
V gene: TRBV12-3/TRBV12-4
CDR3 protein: CASSPLNEGTTGAGYTF
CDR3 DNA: TGTGCCAGCAGTCCGTTGAATGAAGGGACTACTGGGGCTGGCTACACCTTC

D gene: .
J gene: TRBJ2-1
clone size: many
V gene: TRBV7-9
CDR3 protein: CASSWGSNEQFF
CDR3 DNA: TGTGCCAGCAGCTGGGGGTCCAATGAGCAGTTCTTC

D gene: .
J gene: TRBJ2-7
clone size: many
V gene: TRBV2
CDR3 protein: CASSGEAYEQYF
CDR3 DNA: TGTGCCAGCAGTGGGGAAGCCTACGAGCAGTACTTC

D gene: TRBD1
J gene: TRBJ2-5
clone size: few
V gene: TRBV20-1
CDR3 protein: CSAALEGASWYF
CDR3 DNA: TGCAGTGCTGCCTTAGAGGGGGCTAGTTGGTACTTC

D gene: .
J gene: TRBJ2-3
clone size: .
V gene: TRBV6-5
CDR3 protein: CASSYASALGTDTQYF
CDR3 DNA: TGTGCCAGCAGTTATGCGTCCGCTTTGGGCACAGATACGCAGTATTTT

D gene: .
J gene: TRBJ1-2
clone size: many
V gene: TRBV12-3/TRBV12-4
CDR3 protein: CASSYGALAGDGYTF
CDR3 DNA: TGTGCCAGCAGCTACGGAGCGTTAGCGGGGGACGGCTACACCTTC

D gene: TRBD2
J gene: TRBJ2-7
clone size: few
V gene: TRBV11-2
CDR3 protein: CASSLGISGGTYEQYF
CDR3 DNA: TGTGCCAGCAGCTTAGGAATTAGCGGGGGGACCTACGAGCAGTACTTC

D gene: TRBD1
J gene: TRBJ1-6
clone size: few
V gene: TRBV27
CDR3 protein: CASSPSRDRVGNSPLHF
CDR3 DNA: TGTGCCAGCAGTCCGTCCCGGGACAGGGTTGGTAATTCACCCCTCCACTTT

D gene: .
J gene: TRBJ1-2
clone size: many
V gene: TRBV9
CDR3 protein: CASSVDPLLGGYTF
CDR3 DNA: TGTGCCAGCAGCGTAGATCCCTTACTTGGTGGCTACACCTTC

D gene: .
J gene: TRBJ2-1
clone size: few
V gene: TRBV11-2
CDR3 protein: CASSLVGKVEQFF
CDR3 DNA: TGTGCCAGCAGCTTAGTGGGGAAGGTTGAGCAGTTCTTC

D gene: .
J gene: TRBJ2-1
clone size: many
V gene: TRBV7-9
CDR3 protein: CASLAINEQFF
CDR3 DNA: TGTGCCAGCCTTGCTATAAATGAGCAGTTCTTC

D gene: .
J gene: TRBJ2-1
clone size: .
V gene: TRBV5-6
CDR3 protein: CASSLVGDTYNEQFF
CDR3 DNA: TGTGCCAGCAGCTTGGTAGGGGACACCTACAATGAGCAGTTCTTC

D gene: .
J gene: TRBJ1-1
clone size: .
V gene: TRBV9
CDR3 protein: CASSASSGMNTEAFF
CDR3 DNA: TGTGCCAGCAGCGCCTCCTCCGGCATGAACACTGAAGCTTTCTTT

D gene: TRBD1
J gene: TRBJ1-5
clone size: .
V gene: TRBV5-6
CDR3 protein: CASSLWGQGTNQPQHF
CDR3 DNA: TGTGCCAGCAGCTTGTGGGGACAGGGGACTAATCAGCCCCAGCATTTT

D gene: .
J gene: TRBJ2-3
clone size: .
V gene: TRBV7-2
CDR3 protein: CASRRASSTDTQYF
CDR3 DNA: TGTGCCAGCAGGAGGGCTAGCAGCACAGATACGCAGTATTTT

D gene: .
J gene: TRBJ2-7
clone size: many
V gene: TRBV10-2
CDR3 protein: CASKQAPPRRPSYEQYF
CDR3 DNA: TGCGCCAGCAAACAGGCTCCTCCCAGACGGCCCTCCTACGAGCAGTACTTC

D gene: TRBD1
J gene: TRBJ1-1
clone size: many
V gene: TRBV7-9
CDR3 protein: CASTPGGQGSTEAFF
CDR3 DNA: TGTGCCAGCACCCCGGGGGGACAGGGGAGCACTGAAGCTTTCTTT

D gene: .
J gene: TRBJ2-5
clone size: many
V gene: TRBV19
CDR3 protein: CASSSQTEETQYF
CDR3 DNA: TGTGCCAGTAGTTCCCAGACTGAAGAGACCCAGTACTTC

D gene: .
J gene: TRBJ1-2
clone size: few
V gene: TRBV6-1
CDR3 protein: CASSKGDRGPGGYTF
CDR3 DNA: TGTGCCAGCAGCAAAGGGGATAGGGGCCCGGGCGGCTACACCTTC

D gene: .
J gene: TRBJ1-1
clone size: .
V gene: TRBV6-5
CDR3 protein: CASLSTGNTEAFF
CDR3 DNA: TGTGCCAGCCTCTCCACGGGGAACACTGAAGCTTTCTTT

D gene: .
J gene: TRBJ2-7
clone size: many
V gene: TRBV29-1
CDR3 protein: CSVEDWSGGVPGQYF
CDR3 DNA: TGCAGCGTTGAAGATTGGAGTGGAGGGGTCCCTGGGCAGTACTTC

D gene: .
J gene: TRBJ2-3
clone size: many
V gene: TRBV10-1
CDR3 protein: CASSDTGTDTQYF
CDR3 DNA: TGCGCCAGCAGTGACACAGGGACAGATACGCAGTATTTT

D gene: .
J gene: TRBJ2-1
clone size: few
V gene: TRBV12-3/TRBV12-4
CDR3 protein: CASRPRPSNEQFF
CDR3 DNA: TGTGCCAGCAGACCGAGACCGAGCAATGAGCAGTTCTTC

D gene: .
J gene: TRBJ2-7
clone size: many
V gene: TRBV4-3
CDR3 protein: CASSQDYGRLYEQYF
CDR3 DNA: TGCGCCAGCAGCCAAGATTACGGCCGGCTCTACGAGCAGTACTTC

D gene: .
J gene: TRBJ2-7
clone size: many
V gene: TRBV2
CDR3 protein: CASTEGHEQYF
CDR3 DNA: TGTGCCAGCACCGAAGGCCACGAGCAGTACTTC

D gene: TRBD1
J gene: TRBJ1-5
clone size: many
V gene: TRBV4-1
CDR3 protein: CASSQGVDRPNQPQHF
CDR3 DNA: TGCGCCAGCAGCCAGGGGGTGGACAGGCCCAATCAGCCCCAGCATTTT

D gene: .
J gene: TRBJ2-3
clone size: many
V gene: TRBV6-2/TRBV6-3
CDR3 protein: CASSPVIDTQYF
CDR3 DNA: TGTGCCAGCAGTCCGGTTATAGATACGCAGTATTTT

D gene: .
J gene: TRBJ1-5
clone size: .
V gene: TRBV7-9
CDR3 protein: CASSIAGGGQPQHF
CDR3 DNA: TGTGCCAGCAGCATAGCTGGGGGGGGACAGCCCCAGCATTTT

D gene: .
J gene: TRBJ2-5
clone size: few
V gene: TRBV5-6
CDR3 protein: CATWRRGAGETQYF
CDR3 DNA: TGTGCCACCTGGAGACGGGGGGCGGGCGAGACCCAGTACTTC

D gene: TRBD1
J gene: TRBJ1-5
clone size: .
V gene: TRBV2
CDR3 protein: CASSDVSPGGRQPQHF
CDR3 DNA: TGTGCCAGCAGTGATGTTTCTCCAGGGGGCCGTCAGCCCCAGCATTTT

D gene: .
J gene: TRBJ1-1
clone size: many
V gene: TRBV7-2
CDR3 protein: CASSLGRNTEAFF
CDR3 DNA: TGTGCCAGCAGCTTGGGACGTAACACTGAAGCTTTCTTT

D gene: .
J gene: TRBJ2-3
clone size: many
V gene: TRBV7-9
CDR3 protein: CASSRRDTQYF
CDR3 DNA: TGTGCCAGCAGCCGGAGGGATACGCAGTATTTT

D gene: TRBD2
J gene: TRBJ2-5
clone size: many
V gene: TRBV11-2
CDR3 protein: CASSSSGGASETQYF
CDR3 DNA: TGTGCCAGCAGCTCTAGCGGGGGGGCCTCGGAGACCCAGTACTTC

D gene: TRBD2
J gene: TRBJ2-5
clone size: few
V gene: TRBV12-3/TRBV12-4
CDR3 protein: CASNKRGMGETQYF
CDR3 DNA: TGTGCCAGCAATAAGCGGGGAATGGGTGAGACCCAGTACTTC

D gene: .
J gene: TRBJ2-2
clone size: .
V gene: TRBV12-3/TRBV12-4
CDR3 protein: CASSAGTRTPGELFF
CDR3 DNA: TGTGCCAGCAGTGCCGGTACAAGAACACCCGGGGAGCTGTTTTTT

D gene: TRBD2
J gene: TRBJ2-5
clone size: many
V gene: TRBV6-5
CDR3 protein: CASGGTGGKTQYF
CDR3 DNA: TGTGCCAGCGGCGGTACGGGGGGGAAGACCCAGTACTTC

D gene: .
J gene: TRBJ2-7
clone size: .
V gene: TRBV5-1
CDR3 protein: CASSLESQGYEQYF
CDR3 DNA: TGCGCCAGCAGCTTGGAGAGCCAGGGCTACGAGCAGTACTTC

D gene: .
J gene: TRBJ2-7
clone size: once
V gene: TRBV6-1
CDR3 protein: CASTNGGEQHF
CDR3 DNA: TGTGCCAGCACCAACGGGGGAGAGCAGCACTTC

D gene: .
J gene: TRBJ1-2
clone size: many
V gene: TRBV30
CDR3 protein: CAWSTRRGLRYNYGYTF
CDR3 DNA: TGTGCCTGGAGTACAAGACGGGGCCTGCGATATAACTATGGCTACACCTTC

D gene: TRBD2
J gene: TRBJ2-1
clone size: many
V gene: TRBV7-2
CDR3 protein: CASIKTSGGSNEQFF
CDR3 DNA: TGTGCCAGCATCAAAACTAGCGGGGGTTCCAATGAGCAGTTCTTC

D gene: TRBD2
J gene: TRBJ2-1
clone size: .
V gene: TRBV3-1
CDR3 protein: CASSQGAGGHNEQFF
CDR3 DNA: TGTGCCAGCAGCCAAGGCGCGGGGGGTCACAATGAGCAGTTCTTC

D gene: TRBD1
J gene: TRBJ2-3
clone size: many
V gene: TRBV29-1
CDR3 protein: CSVTRTGGDTQYF
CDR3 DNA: TGCAGCGTTACAAGGACAGGGGGGGATACGCAGTATTTT

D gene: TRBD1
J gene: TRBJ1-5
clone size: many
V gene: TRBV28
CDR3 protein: CASSSPGQDNNQPQHF
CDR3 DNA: TGTGCCAGCAGTTCCCCCGGACAGGATAACAATCAGCCCCAGCATTTT

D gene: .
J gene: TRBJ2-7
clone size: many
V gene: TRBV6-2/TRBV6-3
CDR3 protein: CASSRSGTQSYEQYF
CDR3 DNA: TGTGCCAGCAGTCGATCCGGGACTCAATCCTACGAGCAGTACTTC

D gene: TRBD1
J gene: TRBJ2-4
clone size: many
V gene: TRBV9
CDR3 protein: CASSSMGTGNKNIQYF
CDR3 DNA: TGTGCCAGCAGCTCCATGGGGACAGGGAACAAAAACATTCAGTACTTC

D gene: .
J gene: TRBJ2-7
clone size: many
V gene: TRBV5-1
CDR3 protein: CASSLGSGGEFNEQYF
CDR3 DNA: TGCGCCAGCAGCTTGGGTTCGGGGGGCGAGTTCAACGAGCAGTACTTC

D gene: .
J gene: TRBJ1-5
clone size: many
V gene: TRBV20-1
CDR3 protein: CSAAQGAQPQHF
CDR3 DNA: TGCAGTGCGGCCCAGGGAGCTCAGCCCCAGCATTTT

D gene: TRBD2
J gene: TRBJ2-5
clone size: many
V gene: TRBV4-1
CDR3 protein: CASSLGGRMGETQYF
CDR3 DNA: TGCGCCAGCAGCCTGGGAGGGCGTATGGGAGAGACCCAGTACTTC

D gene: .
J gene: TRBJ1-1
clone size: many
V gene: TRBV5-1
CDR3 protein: CASSLSYGYGAEAFF
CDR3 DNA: TGCGCCAGCAGCTTGAGCTATGGATATGGCGCTGAAGCTTTCTTT

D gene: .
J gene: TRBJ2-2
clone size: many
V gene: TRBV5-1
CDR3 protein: CASSLAQGSGELFF
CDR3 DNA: TGCGCCAGCAGCTTGGCACAGGGTAGCGGGGAGCTGTTTTTT

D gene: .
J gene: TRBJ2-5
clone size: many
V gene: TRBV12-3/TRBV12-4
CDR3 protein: CASTISSQETQYF
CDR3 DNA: TGTGCCAGCACTATTTCTAGCCAAGAGACCCAGTACTTC

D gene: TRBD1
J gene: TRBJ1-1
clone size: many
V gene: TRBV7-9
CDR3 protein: CASSRTGANTEAFF
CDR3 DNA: TGTGCCAGCAGCCGGACAGGGGCCAACACTGAAGCTTTCTTT

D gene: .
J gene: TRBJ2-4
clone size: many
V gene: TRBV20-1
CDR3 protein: CSARAGPLAKNIQYF
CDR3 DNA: TGCAGTGCTAGAGCGGGACCTCTGGCCAAAAACATTCAGTACTTC